This T cell receptor (beta chain) was sequenced during a study of blood T cell repertoires in COVID-19. The assay was immunoSEQ multiplex PCR, and TCRdb's table has in-frame clones only and misses some. The sample contains some 250,000 clones, more than 75% of which appear only once. V dropped 6 bases and J dropped 6 bases, with 15 bases sitting between them. CDR3 length: 13 residues. Germline CDR1 MNHNY, CDR2 SVGAGI (reference sequence). Source material: peripheral blood. This TCR derives from a woman between 25 and 40 years old who had recovered from COVID-19. This chain links TRBV6-6 with TRBJ2-7, with D perhaps TRBD2 (6 bases). In DNA form, the CDR3 reads TGTGCCAGCAGCCCGACTAGTCCACTCGAGCAGTACTTC. Translated: CASSPTSPLEQYF.